This T cell receptor (beta chain) stems from a study of neurological immune-mediated disorders (dated by TCRdb to about 2019). About the full investigation: Peripheral blood TCR-beta repertoires from HTLV-I-associated myelopathy (HAM/TSP) patients, multiple sclerosis patients and healthy controls were compared by UMI-based sequencing. The cohort was made up of 68 subjects, consisting of some 15 HAM/TSP patients, approximately 35 multiple sclerosis patients and around 20 healthy controls. Alongside PBMC samples, the set of some 97 TCR-beta libraries contained longitudinal samples, technical triplicates, and paired CD4+ and CD8+ T-cell subsets that had been sorted. Each longitudinal HAM/TSP and healthy donor was sampled at 3 time-points spaced at roughly 3-45 month intervals. Findings and caveats that apply to the study as a whole: TCR clonal expansion was highest in HAM/TSP patients and lowest in MS patients, with MS patients falling below even healthy controls. No identical CDR3 amino acid sequences were found to be shared among expanded clones across subjects, suggesting that TCR-beta repertoires were private in all groups.

cDNA was synthesized by template-switch 5'RACE using a primer carrying a 10-nucleotide random unique molecular identifier by which each TCR transcript was tagged. Every sequencing run covered 15-18 subjects and yielded more than 160 million TCR-beta sequences. Total RNA was extracted with the RNeasy kit. TCR-beta VDJ regions were amplified with primers for the TCR constant region and the 5'RACE anchor, using the KAPA Real-time Library Amplification kit. A first PCR added sample indexes and Illumina adaptors, and a second PCR then raised library yield. The roughly 650 bp TCR product was size-selected on a 2% E-gel SizeSelection system after Ampure bead purification. Before pooling, library quality was checked on a Bioanalyzer, concentration was measured with Qubit, and libraries were quantified with the Kapa Library Quantification kit. An Illumina HiSeq 2500 sequenced the libraries paired-end 2 x 150 bp. To increase sequence diversity, roughly 23-30% phiX was spiked into each library pool. The paper's processing steps were these. Quality-filtered reads were processed with the UMI-based MiGEC pipeline, and over 90% of raw TCR sequences were removed by the MiGEC pipeline during error correction. IMGT germline references were used for aligning VDJ genes, and each clonotype was defined as a unique CDR3 amino acid sequence together with its V-J genes. VDJtools evaluated clonal expansion, Shannon diversity and CDR3 relatedness (CalcPairwiseDistances, ClusterSamples); CLCbio workbench built phylogenetic trees. Expanded clones were defined as having at least 8 unique UMIs, based on coefficient-of-variation modelling across technical triplicates. TCRdb reran the public reads through fastp at Q25 and MiXCR, keeping productive beta chains. Each record represents a unique CDR3 protein, reported with the most common genes and DNA among its rows. None of the V and J calls come from the authors' own analysis; TCRdb made them. Present in this sample are some 60,000 distinct CDR3 sequences, around 10% of which were seen just once. The ten largest clonotypes hold 6.6% of the sample.

V trim: 2 bases; J trim: 4 bases; unmatched bases: 8. Spanning cysteine to phenylalanine, the CDR3 consists of 17 amino acids. The entry retains the CDR3 DNA only, 51 bases that are in frame from base 1. Taken from the germline V gene, the CDR1 and CDR2 loops are KGHDR and SFDVKD. Comments on this clonotype: Its antigen specificity is not known. No clone much larger than this one lies a single base away; base qualities are absent.

The sample's time point, from its label and the paper: longitudinal time-point 1 (baseline). For the unsorted PBMC libraries, 2 million PBMCs were stored in RNAlater at -80 degrees C until RNA extraction and were used to generate the libraries. Peripheral blood was subjected to Ficoll-Hypaque density gradient centrifugation to isolate PBMCs, which were then cryopreserved in liquid nitrogen. This sequence uses TRBV24-1 and TRBJ2-5, with TRBD2 identical over 11 junction bases. This sequence was found in a male donor with HTLV-1-associated myelopathy (HAM/TSP). Sequencing was performed on PBMCs. The nucleotide sequence reads TGTGCCACCAGTGATTGGGGTCAGGGGACTAGCGGAGAGACCCAGTACTTC. Translated, this gives CATSDWGQGTSGETQYF.